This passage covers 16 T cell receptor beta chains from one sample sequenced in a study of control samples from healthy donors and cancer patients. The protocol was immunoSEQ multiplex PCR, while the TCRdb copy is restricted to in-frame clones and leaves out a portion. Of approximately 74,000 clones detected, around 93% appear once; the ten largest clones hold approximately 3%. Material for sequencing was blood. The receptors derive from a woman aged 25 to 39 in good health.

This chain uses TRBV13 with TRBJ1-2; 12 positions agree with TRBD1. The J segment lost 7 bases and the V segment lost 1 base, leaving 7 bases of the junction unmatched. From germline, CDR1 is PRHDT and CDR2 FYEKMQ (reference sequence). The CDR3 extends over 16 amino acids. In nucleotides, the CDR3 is TGTGCCAGCAGCTTAGAAAGGGGACAGGGGGCTGGTGGCTACACCTTC. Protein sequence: CASSLERGQGAGGYTF.

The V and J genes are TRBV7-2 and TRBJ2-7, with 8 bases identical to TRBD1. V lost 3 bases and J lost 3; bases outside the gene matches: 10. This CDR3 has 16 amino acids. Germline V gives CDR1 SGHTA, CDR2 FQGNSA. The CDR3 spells CASSLEQGVNFYEQYF. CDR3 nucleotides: TGTGCCAGCAGCTTGGAACAGGGGGTTAATTTCTACGAGCAGTACTTC.

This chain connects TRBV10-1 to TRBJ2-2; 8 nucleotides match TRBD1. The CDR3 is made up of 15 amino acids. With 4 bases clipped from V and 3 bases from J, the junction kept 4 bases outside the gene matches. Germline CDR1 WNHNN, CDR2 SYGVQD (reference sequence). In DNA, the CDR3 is TGCGCCAGCAGTGGACAGGGGTTTTACACCGGGGAGCTGTTTTTT. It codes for CASSGQGFYTGELFF.

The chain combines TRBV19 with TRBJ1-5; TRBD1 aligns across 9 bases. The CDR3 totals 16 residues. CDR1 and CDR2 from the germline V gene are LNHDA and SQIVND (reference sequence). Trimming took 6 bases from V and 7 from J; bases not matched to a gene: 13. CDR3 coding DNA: TGTGCCAGTAGGCCAATGGAGACAGGGGGGGGACAGCCCCAGCATTTT. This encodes CASRPMETGGGQPQHF. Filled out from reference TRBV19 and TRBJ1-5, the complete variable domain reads DGGITQSPKYLFRKEGQNVTLSCEQNLNHDAMYWYRQDPGQGLRLIYYSQIVNDFQKGDIAEGYSVSREKKESFPLTVTSAQKNPTAFYLCASRPMETGGGQPQHFGDGTRLSIL.

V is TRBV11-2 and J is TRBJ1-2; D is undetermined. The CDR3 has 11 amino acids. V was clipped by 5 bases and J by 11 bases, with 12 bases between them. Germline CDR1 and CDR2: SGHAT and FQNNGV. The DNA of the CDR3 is TGTGCCAGCAGCCGTCGGACGGAGTACACCTTC. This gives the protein CASSRRTEYTF.

CDR3 residues: CASSRDRGNTEAFF. The CDR3 nucleotides are TGCGCCAGCAGCCGGGACAGGGGGAACACTGAAGCTTTCTTT. The chain carries TRBV4-1 and TRBJ1-1; 10 bases agree with TRBD1. CDR1 is MGHRA, CDR2 YSYEKL, per germline. This CDR3 is 14 amino acids long. Trimming took 4 bases from V and 1 from J; bases not matched to a gene: 0.

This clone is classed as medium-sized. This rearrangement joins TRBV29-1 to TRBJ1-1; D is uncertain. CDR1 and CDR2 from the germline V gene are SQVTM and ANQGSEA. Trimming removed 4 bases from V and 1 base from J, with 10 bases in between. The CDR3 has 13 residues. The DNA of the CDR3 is TGCAGCGTTGGGGGATTTGGGAACACTGAAGCTTTCTTT. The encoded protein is CSVGGFGNTEAFF.

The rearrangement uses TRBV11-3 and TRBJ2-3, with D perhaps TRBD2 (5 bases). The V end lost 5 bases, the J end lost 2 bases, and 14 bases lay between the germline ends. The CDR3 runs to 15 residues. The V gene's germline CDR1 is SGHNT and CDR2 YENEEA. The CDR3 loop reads CASSIGGANTDTQYF. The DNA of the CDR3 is TGTGCCAGCAGCATAGGAGGTGCTAACACAGATACGCAGTATTTT.

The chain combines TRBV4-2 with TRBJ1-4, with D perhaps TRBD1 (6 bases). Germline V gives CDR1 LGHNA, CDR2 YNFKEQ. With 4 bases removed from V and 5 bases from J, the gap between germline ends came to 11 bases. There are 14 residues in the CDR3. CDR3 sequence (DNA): TGTGCCAGCAGCCCGGGACACAGCAATGAAAAACTGTTTTTT. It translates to CASSPGHSNEKLFF.

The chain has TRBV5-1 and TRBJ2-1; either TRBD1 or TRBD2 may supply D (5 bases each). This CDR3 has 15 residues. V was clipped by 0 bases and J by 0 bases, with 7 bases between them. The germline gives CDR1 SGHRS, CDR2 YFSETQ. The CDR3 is CASSLEGSSYNEQFF. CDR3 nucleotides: TGCGCCAGCAGCTTGGAGGGGAGCTCCTACAATGAGCAGTTCTTC.

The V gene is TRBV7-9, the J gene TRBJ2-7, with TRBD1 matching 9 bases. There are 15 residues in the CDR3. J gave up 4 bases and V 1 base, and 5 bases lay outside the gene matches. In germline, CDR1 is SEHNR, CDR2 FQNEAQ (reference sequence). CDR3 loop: CASSLGGQGSYEQYF. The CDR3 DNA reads TGTGCCAGCAGCTTAGGAGGACAGGGGAGTTACGAGCAGTACTTC.

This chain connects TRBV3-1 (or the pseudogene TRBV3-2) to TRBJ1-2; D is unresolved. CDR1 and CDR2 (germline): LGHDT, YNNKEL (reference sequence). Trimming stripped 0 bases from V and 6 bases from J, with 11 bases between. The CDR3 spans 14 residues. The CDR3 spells CASSQDVSRHGYTF. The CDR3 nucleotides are TGTGCCAGCAGCCAAGATGTCAGTAGACATGGCTACACCTTC.

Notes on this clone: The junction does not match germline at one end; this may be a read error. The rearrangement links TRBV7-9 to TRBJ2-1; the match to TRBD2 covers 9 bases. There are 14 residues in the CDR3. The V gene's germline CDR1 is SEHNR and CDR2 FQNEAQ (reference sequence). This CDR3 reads CASSSKRGAPELFF. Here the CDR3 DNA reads TGTGCCAGCAGCTCCAAGCGGGGGGCTCCGGAGCTGTTCTTC.

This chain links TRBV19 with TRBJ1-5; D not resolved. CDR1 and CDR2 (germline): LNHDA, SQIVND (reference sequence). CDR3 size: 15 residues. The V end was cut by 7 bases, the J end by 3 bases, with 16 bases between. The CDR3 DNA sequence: TGTGCCAGTAAAACGAGGGCCATTTACAATCAGCCCCAGCATTTT. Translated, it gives CASKTRAIYNQPQHF.

The chain's CDR3 is CASSTGQTYNEQFF. Here the CDR3 DNA reads TGTGCCAGCAGCACGGGACAGACGTACAATGAGCAGTTCTTC. The chain combines TRBV5-6 with TRBJ2-1; 7 bases are shared with TRBD1. The germline CDR1 and CDR2 sequences are SGHDT and YYEEEE. The V gene end was trimmed by 4 bases and the J gene end by 4 bases; junction bases not matched to a gene: 5. The CDR3 has 14 residues.

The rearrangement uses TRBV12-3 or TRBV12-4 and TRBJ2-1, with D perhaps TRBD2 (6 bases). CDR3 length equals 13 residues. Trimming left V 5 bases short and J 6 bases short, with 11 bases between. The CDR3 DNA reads TGTGCCAGCAGTCTCGGGACTTCCAATGAGCAGTTCTTC. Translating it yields CASSLGTSNEQFF.